This T cell receptor (beta chain) was found in a study of cytomegalovirus exposure and HLA in healthy donors (dated by TCRdb to 2016 to 2017). The study in broad terms: An earlier analysis of several hundred of the donors reported 276 Gb of sequence data and 90 million to 120 million unique TCR beta sequences obtained from about 179 million T cells. On average, about 200,000 unique TCR beta nucleotide sequences were sequenced per donor among about 400 genotyped donors of the cohort, with roughly 19% of those sequences being non-productive. Of the 398 genotyped donors, around 81% fell in the genetic ancestry cluster associated with self-reported Caucasian donors. About 5 DR-DQ haplotypes were handled as single units for association and clustering, since linkage in the cohort was strong. Typing coverage differed by locus: A, B, C, DRB1 and DQB1 were typed in roughly 629-630 donors, DQA1 in roughly 500, DPA1 in approximately 600, and DPB1 in around 490. Genome-wide SNP genotypes for about three fifths of the roughly 670 donors were used in a later genetic analysis, which treated that subset as a discovery cohort. Donor age, sex, ethnicity and CMV serostatus were compiled together with the repertoire data. Rather than using new phenotypic data, the later analysis identified candidate immune exposures from TCR beta sequences and from how often those sequences occurred across donors. A separate validation cohort of 100 to 150 different subjects was used in addition to the roughly 670-subject first cohort. A later analysis re-examined previously published TCR beta repertoires from just over 650 donors and added high-resolution HLA genotyping to investigate patterns of TCR occurrence. The study combined high-throughput TCR immunosequencing, statistical association of individual TCRs with disease status, and machine learning to predict cytomegalovirus infection status. An early release that covered around 590 HLA-typed donors contained about 290 gigabases of sequencing data and about 93 million unique TCR sequences. The study used immunosequencing to profile the T cell repertoires of approximately 690 subjects and linked those repertoires to cytomegalovirus serostatus. Every discovery cohort repertoire had been produced on one sequencing platform. HLA typing included class I and class II loci at four-digit resolution. The aim of the study was to test whether cataloging public T cell receptors could identify signatures of past pathogen exposure. To decide whether each TCR beta V gene segment behaved as functional or pseudogenic, an earlier analysis of over 500 of the donors relied on high-throughput TCR beta sequencing. General conclusions and limits of the study: In a later analysis, several top co-occurrence clusters were reported to appear linked to parvovirus B19, influenza, CMV and Epstein-Barr virus. The earlier analysis of almost 600 of the donors excluded fewer than 20 rarely observed V segments, including chromosome 9 orphons, because counts were too low. For the cohort, immune exposure information was limited to CMV serostatus. In both the original and validation cohorts, the classifier was reported to diagnose cytomegalovirus status with high specificity and sensitivity. Roughly uniform sequencing depth across donors was assumed in presence/absence analyses, although this assumption may not hold. Because HLA typing was missing for some donors at each locus, association tests included only the typed subset. In a later analysis, HLA-associated TCR beta chains were found to be more clonally expanded and to have lower generation probabilities than equally common non-associated chains. In a later analysis, TCR association rates were found to vary across HLA loci, with the most associated TCRs seen for DRB1 alleles and the fewest for HLA-C alleles. Most TCR sequences were observed very rarely across donors, whereas some public TCRs were present in many individuals. Correlated functional status among segregating V segments might reflect linkage disequilibrium, but an unknown experimental factor could not be ruled out. When HLA alleles, especially DR and DQ, strongly co-occurred, TCR associations were difficult to assign to individual alleles. The authors suggested that the approach could potentially be extended to other disease states and immunological phenotypes. Some IMGT-functional V segments, including TRBV6-2 and TRBV6-3, could not be distinguished by the 87-base-pair reads and were therefore excluded. A further reported finding was that TCR beta sequences accurately predicted the HLA-A and HLA-B alleles for most subjects in the first cohort. Specific HLA alleles were associated with 15,000 to 20,000 TCR beta sequences at a false discovery rate of 0.05 in a later analysis. A later analysis found that most CMV-associated TCR beta chains appeared HLA-restricted, with HLA associations seemingly driven largely by CMV exposure. In a later genetic analysis, a missense DCLRE1C variant was associated with V-gene and J-gene trimming of TCR beta chains, and the association was replicated in an independent cohort. A cluster of highly shared sequence variants was judged likely to be a technical artifact of the sequencing pipeline. Three of the identified cytomegalovirus-associated TCR beta chains were confirmed in vitro to be specific for cytomegalovirus antigens. A later genetic analysis reported fewer N-insertions in productive TCRs among donors in an Asian-associated ancestry cluster than the roughly 720-donor mean. In an earlier analysis of more than 500 of the donors, most TCR beta V segments appeared in productive rearrangements about 87% or about 30% of the time, broadly matching IMGT annotations. The study gave a list of under 200 TCR beta chains associated with cytomegalovirus. The cohort was sequenced for TCR beta chains only, and without alpha or paired-chain data the features that could be detected were limited.

A word on this clone: The clone's antigen remains unknown. It has no much larger one-base neighbor in the sample; base qualities were not kept.

The germline V end is reduced by 4 bases and the J end by 7 bases; junction bases left unmatched: 13. The CDR3 goes from the cysteine to the phenylalanine over 16 residues. Just the 48-base CDR3 DNA is kept, in frame starting at base 1. Via the germline V gene (reference sequence), CDR1 is LNHDA and CDR2 SQIVND. The cohort consisted of 666 healthy bone marrow donors. At the time of sampling, all cohort members were nominally healthy, though unrecorded immune exposures were likely present. The donor tested CMV seropositive and was one of the 289 seropositive cohort members. A peripheral blood sample was provided by each donor, and peripheral blood mononuclear cells were used for TCR beta sequencing. The Qiagen DNeasy Blood Extraction Kit was used to extract genomic DNA from the blood cell samples. The method was the immunoSEQ multiplex PCR assay. For the multiplex PCR, a mixture combining 60 forward primers for TCR Vbeta segments and 13 reverse primers for TCR Jbeta segments was used. The CDR3 region of rearranged TCR beta genes was amplified from genomic DNA by a multiplex PCR assay. Amplified TCR beta libraries were sequenced as 87-base-pair reads on the Illumina HiSeq System. The source study handled its data this way. A later analysis tallied roughly 76 million unique TCR beta chains across the 660 or so repertoires, and roughly 11 million of those chains were shared by two or more donors. To remove PCR and sequencing errors, raw reads were error-corrected and collapsed into unique sequences using a nearest-neighbor algorithm that merged closely related sequences. Alignment of CDR3 sequences to IMGT reference sequences was used to assign V, D and J gene segments. For a sequence to be retained, a match of at least six nucleotides to both a V gene segment and a J gene segment was required. A rearrangement counted as productive if the CDR3 had no stop codons and remained in frame with V and J, and every other rearrangement counted as non-productive. CDR3 was defined according to IMGT convention as the region running from the second conserved V-encoded cysteine to the conserved J-encoded phenylalanine. In an earlier analysis of 550 to 650 of the donors, sequences lacking an unambiguous match to a single V gene segment were excluded. An earlier analysis of fewer than 650 of the donors classified V segments as functional when productive rearrangements were above 56.7% and as segregating when the standard deviation between donors was above 5%. A statistical classification framework was built to diagnose cytomegalovirus status from the catalog of TCR beta chain sequences. In a later analysis, V and J genes were assigned by comparing TCR nucleotide sequences against IMGT/GENE-DB human TR gene sequences. Using the TCRdist pipeline, a later analysis assigned CDR3 sequences along with most-parsimonious VDJ recombination scenarios. In a later analysis, every TCR beta chain was defined by the combination of its CDR3 amino acid sequence and its V-gene family, and reads without a unique V-gene family were dropped. As a way to deal with suspected cross-contamination and a sequencing artifact, a later analysis dropped approximately 590 nucleotide sequences that were highly shared and had low generation probability. For each public chain, a later analysis derived a clonal expansion index from normalized ranks of inferred template counts within each repertoire. In a later analysis, generation probabilities were computed using a VDJ recombination model fitted to out-of-frame rearrangements, and the results were checked against IGoR. In a later analysis, hypergeometric tests were used to score TCR-TCR, TCR-HLA and TCR-CMV co-occurrence, with a repertoire-size bias correction applied to TCR pairs. To estimate false discovery rates, a later analysis permuted the HLA or CMV assignments 20 times. In a later analysis, co-occurring TCRs were grouped using DBSCAN, and TCRdist sequence similarity was added for clustering within HLA-allele-positive subsets. Repertoires with fewer than 30,000 or more than 120,000 public chains were left out of co-occurrence clustering, as were a handful of repertoires with anomalous nucleotide sharing. This is the immuneACCESS table as TCRdb keeps it, with only in-frame sequences that have V and J called. A part of the clones is gone; compared with another copy, unresolved V genes explain less than half, and the rest is unexplained. That table supplies the V and J calls and clone size; D and trimming were determined from the DNA. In all, the sample holds 150,000 to 200,000 clones, and roughly four fifths of those were seen once. The ten largest clonotypes hold roughly 4.3% of the sample.

The sequenced material came from PBMCs. This TCR came from a man over 45 in good health and CMV-seropositive. The V and J genes are TRBV19 and TRBJ1-5; TRBD1 lines up with 7 middle nucleotides. The sequenced DNA is TGTGCCAGTAGTACAAACGAATTACAGGGGAGGCAGCCCCAGCATTTT. It translates as CASSTNELQGRQPQHF.